These 5 T cell receptor beta chains were all obtained from the same sample, sequenced in a study of shared clonotypes between healthy human individuals. The data were produced by immunoSEQ multiplex PCR, yet TCRdb's version contains in-frame clones alone and is incomplete. The repertoire has about 2.5 million clones, just under 95% of them found once; the top ten carry 0.3% to 0.45%. Sample: naive CD4+ T cells from PBMCs. The subset is: CD45RA+ positively selected. These receptors originate from a man between 18 and 29 years old in good health. Some clones in this sample may be carry-over from other donors' samples.

The chain combines TRBV9 with TRBJ2-7; 7 positions agree with TRBD1. With 4 bases clipped from V and 4 bases from J, the junction kept 8 bases outside the gene matches. Germline CDR1 is SGDLS and CDR2 is YYNGEE. The CDR3 covers 14 residues. DNA of the CDR3: TGTGCCAGCAGCCCGACAGGGTCTCCTTACGAGCAGTACTTC. Residues: CASSPTGSPYEQYF.

CDR3 nucleotides: TGCGCCAGCAGGAGGACGGGACTAGTCGAGACCCAGTACTTC. It yields the protein CASRRTGLVETQYF. This chain links TRBV5-1 with TRBJ2-5; 8 nucleotides agree with TRBD2. The V and J ends lost 5 bases and 5 bases, in that order; junction bases with no gene match: 8. The CDR3 has 14 residues. The germline gives CDR1 SGHRS, CDR2 YFSETQ.

V gene TRBV10-2 combines with J gene TRBJ2-7; 10 bases line up with TRBD2. CDR3 length: 14 amino acids. Germline values: CDR1 WSHSY, CDR2 SAAADI. Losses at the gene ends were 8 bases for V and 2 bases for J; bases not matched to a gene: 6. CDR3 nucleotide sequence: TGCGCCAGCCGACTAGCGGGTTCCACCTACGAGCAGTACTTC. As protein: CASRLAGSTYEQYF.

On this clone: The junction departs from the called germline gene at one end, perhaps through a read error. The rearrangement joins TRBV29-1 to TRBJ1-2; 8 positions match TRBD1. Germline CDR1 and CDR2: SQVTM and ANQGSEA. CDR3 size: 12 residues. CDR3 protein: CSVEATGGSYTF. DNA of the CDR3: TGCAGCGTCGAAGCCACAGGGGGAAGCTACACCTTC.

This chain joins TRBV6-5 and TRBJ2-7; D might be TRBD1 or TRBD2, each matching 5 bases. V was clipped by 2 bases and J by 2 bases, with 13 bases between them. The CDR3 is 15 residues long. In germline, CDR1 is MNHEY, CDR2 SVGAGI. The DNA for the CDR3 is TGTGCCAGCAGTTACGAACCGGGACCGCCCTACGAGCAGTACTTC. As protein: CASSYEPGPPYEQYF.